The sequence of this TCR beta chain was determined in a study of blood T cell repertoires in COVID-19. Study background: T cells, B-cell-depleted T cells, or PBMCs supplied cDNA or gDNA.

The assay was immunoSEQ multiplex PCR, and TCRdb's table has in-frame clones only and misses some. The top ten clones hold around 0.8% of a sample with fewer than 95,000 clones, 75% to 95% of them seen once. Germline V lookup: CDR1 SGHTA, CDR2 FQGNSA. The CDR3 contains 15 residues. V lost 1 base to trimming and J lost 1 base, with 10 bases between them. Sequencing was carried out using peripheral blood. The rearrangement joins TRBV7-2 to TRBJ1-2; D ambiguous. This TCR was sampled from a woman at least 80 years old with acute or convalescent COVID-19. The CDR3 loop reads CASSLGENLNYGYTF. CDR3 nucleotide sequence: TGTGCCAGCAGCTTAGGAGAGAACCTTAACTATGGCTACACCTTC.